This TCR beta chain was captured in a study of control samples from healthy donors and cancer patients. The repertoire was sequenced with immunoSEQ multiplex PCR; TCRdb's copy has only in-frame clones and lacks some. The sample carries 55,000 to 70,000 clones, around 90% recorded once. Sequencing was carried out using PBMCs. This receptor was identified in a man aged 60-69 years with colorectal cancer.

The CDR3 DNA sequence: TGTGCCAGCAGTGTGTTTCAGGGGAGCACTGAAGCTTTCTTT. Translating gives CASSVFQGSTEAFF. The chain uses TRBV2 and TRBJ1-1; tentatively, D is TRBD1 (6 bases). This CDR3 has 14 amino acids. Trimming took off 4 bases at V and 4 bases at J, with 13 bases between the two ends. Per germline, CDR1 SNHLY and CDR2 FYNNEI.